Each of the 10 T cell receptor beta chains below was sequenced from the same sample in a study of regulatory T cells in long-lasting Graves disease. Specified time point: newly diagnosed GD, antithyroid drugs for less than 3 months. After RNA was extracted from PBMCs, the TCR library was made from it. Both iRepertoire HTBI primers and Arm-PCR of CDR3 regions were used to build the TCR beta libraries. A single record per CDR3 protein comes from TCRdb applying MiXCR to the multiplex PCR reads. This table holds roughly 610,000 distinct CDR3 sequences, roughly 16% found once. The sample was also reused in another study, on T cells in Graves' hyperthyroidism and ophthalmopathy.

Sequenced here: peripheral blood mononuclear cells (PBMCs), sampled at new diagnosis, from a patient treated with antithyroid drugs. These receptor sequences come from a woman aged 25 to 39 with Graves disease.

With respect to this clonotype: Being one base from a much bigger clone, this may be a read error. The rearrangement uses TRBV7-9 and TRBJ2-7; D assignment may be TRBD1 or TRBD2 (7 bases each). CDR3 size: 16 residues. The V gene's germline CDR1 is SEHNR and CDR2 FQNEAQ (reference sequence). V gave up 2 bases and J gave up 6 bases, with 20 bases separating them. The CDR3 loop reads CASSLSPSGGGLEQYF. The DNA for the CDR3 is TGTGCCAGCAGCTTATCACCTAGCGGAGGGGGCCTCGAGCAGTACTTC.

Regarding this clonotype: This sequence may be a read error, since a much larger clone differs from it by one base. The rearrangement uses TRBV28 and TRBJ2-1; 7 bases are shared with TRBD1. This CDR3 contains 15 residues. V dropped 7 bases and J dropped 2; count of bases not matched to a gene: 8. CDR1 is MDHEN, CDR2 SYDVKM, per germline. This CDR3 reads CASTGLTGPYNEQFF. The CDR3 DNA follows: TGTGCCAGCACGGGGTTGACAGGGCCCTACAATGAGCAGTTCTTC.

The CDR3 sequence is CASSLNKGNNEQFF. CDR3 nucleotides: TGTGCCAGCAGCTTAAATAAGGGGAACAATGAGCAGTTCTTC. This rearrangement joins TRBV7-2 to TRBJ2-1, with D possibly matching TRBD1 (5 bases). The CDR3 length is 14 residues. CDR1 and CDR2 from the germline V gene are SGHTA and FQGNSA. Trimming removed 2 bases from V and 5 bases from J, with 10 bases in between.

This chain uses TRBV3-1 with TRBJ2-7, with TRBD1 matching 7 bases. Trimming cost V 4 bases and J 5 bases; bases outside gene matches: 11. The CDR3 spans 15 residues. CDR1 and CDR2 from the germline V gene are LGHDT and YNNKEL (reference sequence). The DNA for the CDR3 is TGTGCCAGCAGCCGAGGGGTAAACAGGGGCAACGAGCAGTACTTC. This gives the protein CASSRGVNRGNEQYF.

This clonotype was seen more than once but under ten times. The V and J genes are TRBV27 and TRBJ1-1; a possible D gene is TRBD1 (6 bases). Germline CDR1 is MNHEY and CDR2 is SMNVEV (reference sequence). Trimming stripped 5 bases from V and 2 bases from J, with 15 bases between. CDR3 length equals 15 residues. The CDR3 DNA reads TGTGCCAGCAGTCCCAGGACAGCCTCAAACACTGAAGCTTTCTTT. This gives the protein CASSPRTASNTEAFF.

This clonotype was recorded a few times. The CDR3 does not end in the conserved phenylalanine or tryptophan, so this is likely a read error. V and J are TRBV11-2 and TRBJ1-2; 8 bases are a match to TRBD1. The germline gives CDR1 SGHAT, CDR2 FQNNGV. Trimming cost V 6 bases and J 1 base; bases outside gene matches: 7. This CDR3 spans 15 amino acids. This CDR3 reads CASRSYDRGNYGYTS. The CDR3 DNA reads TGTGCCAGCAGATCCTACGACAGGGGTAACTATGGCTACACCTCC.

On this clonotype itself: Given a far larger clone just one base away, this is likely a sequencing read error. The chain has TRBV7-9 and TRBJ1-1, with D uncertain. Germline V gives CDR1 SEHNR, CDR2 FQNEAQ (reference sequence). The CDR3 sequence is 14 residues long. This CDR3 reads CTSSWSRQSTEAFF. CDR3 in DNA: TGTACCAGCAGCTGGTCCCGCCAAAGCACTGAAGCTTTCTTT.

In this sample, this clonotype turned up many times. This chain connects TRBV29-1 to TRBJ2-5; TRBD1 might be the D (7 bases). From germline, CDR1 is SQVTM and CDR2 ANQGSEA. CDR3 length: 17 residues. Trimming pared 6 bases from V and 5 bases from J, leaving 28 bases between. The CDR3 protein is CSVPGGTAGVGRETQYF. The CDR3 DNA is TGCAGCGTACCGGGCGGGACAGCAGGGGTTGGCCGGGAGACCCAGTACTTC.

This clonotype was observed many times. The chain couples TRBV28 to TRBJ1-2, with D maybe TRBD1 (5 bases). The CDR3 has 13 residues. The germline V gene has CDR1 MDHEN and CDR2 SYDVKM. The CDR3 DNA sequence: TGTGCTGCCCGATGGGGGATCAACTATGGCTACACCTTC. Its translation is CAARWGINYGYTF.

V usage is TRBV30 and J usage is TRBJ2-7; D remains unclear. This CDR3 is built from 13 residues. In germline, CDR1 is GTSNPN, CDR2 SVGIG (reference sequence). The V end lost 2 bases, the J end lost 4 bases, and 12 bases lay between the germline ends. CDR3 sequence: CAWSPFRRYEQYF. The CDR3, as DNA: TGTGCCTGGAGTCCGTTCCGACGTTACGAGCAGTACTTC.